A selection of T cell receptor beta chains follows, all from one sample in a study of cytomegalovirus exposure and HLA in healthy donors. Sequencing used immunoSEQ multiplex PCR; TCRdb keeps in-frame clones, though not all of them. Counted here are 100,000 to 150,000 clones, more than 75% occurring once; the ten biggest clones make up 1.3% to 1.5%. The source material was PBMCs. All receptors derive from a female donor in good health and CMV-seronegative. CDR3s include the opening cysteine and the closing phenylalanine or tryptophan. Each record gives: CDR3 protein, CDR3 DNA, clone size, J gene, D gene, V gene. The D gene is left open where the match is weak. Part of the rows lack a size; the others show once, few, many or a class for expanded clones.

CASRLYYRGFYEQYF,TGTGCCAGCAGACTCTATTACAGGGGCTTCTACGAGCAGTACTTC,.,TRBJ2-7,TRBD1,TRBV27
CASSTTPGQIYNEQFF,TGTGCCAGCAGCACTACCCCGGGACAGATCTACAATGAGCAGTTCTTC,once,TRBJ2-1,TRBD1,TRBV9
CASSFTGGVEQYF,TGTGCCAGCAGTTTCACAGGCGGTGTCGAGCAGTACTTC,.,TRBJ2-7,.,TRBV27
CASSLTSSGIEQYF,TGTGCCAGCAGTTTAACCAGTTCAGGAATCGAGCAGTACTTC,.,TRBJ2-7,.,TRBV27
CASRGAAYGYTF,TGTGCCAGCAGGGGGGCTGCCTATGGCTACACCTTC,.,TRBJ1-2,.,TRBV6-5
CSSEPLLFYEQYF,TGTTCCAGCGAGCCACTTCTTTTCTACGAGCAGTACTTC,.,TRBJ2-7,.,TRBV7-9
CSAVGPSASYEQYF,TGCAGCGCCGTGGGCCCATCCGCTTCCTACGAGCAGTACTTC,once,TRBJ2-7,.,TRBV29-1
CASRLGTLYTF,TGTGCCAGCAGACTCGGGACACTCTACACCTTC,.,TRBJ1-2,.,TRBV13
CASSLDPSGNYEQYF,TGTGCCAGCAGCTTAGATCCTAGCGGGAACTACGAGCAGTACTTC,.,TRBJ2-7,TRBD2,TRBV7-9
CASSPGLYYEQYF,TGTGCCAGCTCCCCGGGGTTATACTACGAGCAGTACTTC,.,TRBJ2-7,.,TRBV11-2
CASSPDREQPQHF,TGTGCCAGCAGTCCGGACAGGGAACAGCCCCAGCATTTT,.,TRBJ1-5,TRBD1,TRBV2
CASSSQGRPQETQYF,TGTGCCAGCAGCTCACAGGGGCGGCCCCAAGAGACCCAGTACTTC,.,TRBJ2-5,TRBD1,TRBV5-6
CASSATGQNTEAFF,TGTGCCAGCAGTGCGACAGGGCAGAACACTGAAGCTTTCTTT,.,TRBJ1-1,TRBD1,TRBV6-1
CASSTTSARTDTQYF,TGCGCCAGCAGTACGACTAGCGCCCGCACAGATACGCAGTATTTT,.,TRBJ2-3,TRBD2,TRBV5-1
CASSVLIYNEQFF,TGTGCCAGTAGTGTTTTAATCTACAATGAGCAGTTCTTC,.,TRBJ2-1,.,TRBV19
CATGGNTEAFF,TGTGCCACCGGAGGGAACACTGAAGCTTTCTTT,.,TRBJ1-1,.,TRBV28
CASSQSGSTDTQYF,TGCGCCAGCAGCCAATCAGGGAGCACAGATACGCAGTATTTT,.,TRBJ2-3,.,TRBV4-1
CASSQDGTGINYGYTF,TGCGCCAGCAGCCAAGATGGGACAGGGATTAACTATGGCTACACCTTC,.,TRBJ1-2,TRBD1,TRBV4-1
CASSLVGTGARTEAFF,TGTGCCAGCAGCTTAGTCGGTACAGGGGCGAGGACTGAAGCTTTCTTT,.,TRBJ1-1,TRBD1,TRBV7-9
CASSTTSGAYNEQFF,TGTGCCAGTAGTACCACTAGCGGGGCCTACAATGAGCAGTTCTTC,.,TRBJ2-1,TRBD2,TRBV19
CASSLFGGTGIATNEKLFF,TGTGCCAGCAGCTTGTTCGGCGGGACAGGGATTGCAACTAATGAAAAACTGTTTTTT,.,TRBJ1-4,TRBD1,TRBV5-8
CASSFWGLDTEAFF,TGCGCCAGCAGCTTCTGGGGGCTGGACACTGAAGCTTTCTTT,.,TRBJ1-1,.,TRBV5-1
CASSRDAGQGRGYTF,TGTGCCAGCAGCAGGGACGCAGGACAGGGTCGAGGCTACACCTTC,many,TRBJ1-2,TRBD1,TRBV5-6
CASSQEWGDFNYGYTF,TGCGCCAGCAGCCAAGAATGGGGGGATTTCAACTATGGCTACACCTTC,.,TRBJ1-2,.,TRBV4-1
CASGLRLQPQHF,TGTGCCAGCGGCCTGCGGCTGCAGCCCCAGCATTTT,.,TRBJ1-5,.,TRBV28
CASSAGLAEETQYF,TGCGCCAGCAGCGCGGGACTAGCAGAGGAGACCCAGTACTTC,.,TRBJ2-5,TRBD2,TRBV5-1
CASSHSLAGGYNEQFF,TGTGCCAGCTCACATTCTCTAGCGGGAGGGTACAATGAGCAGTTCTTC,.,TRBJ2-1,TRBD2,TRBV18
CASSPPAVTDTQYF,TGTGCCAGCTCACCACCTGCAGTCACAGATACGCAGTATTTT,.,TRBJ2-3,.,TRBV18
CASGQREGLYEQHF,TGTGCCAGCGGGCAGCGGGAGGGCCTGTACGAGCAGCACTTC,once,TRBJ2-7,TRBD2,TRBV28
CAWSVLRGSPLHF,TGTGCCTGGAGTGTACTAAGGGGATCACCCCTCCACTTT,.,TRBJ1-6,.,TRBV30
CASSPQTYTYEQYF,TGTGCCAGCAGCCCTCAGACATATACCTACGAGCAGTACTTC,.,TRBJ2-7,.,TRBV5-8
CASSLARGAGEQYF,TGTGCCAGCAGCCTGGCCAGGGGGGCTGGCGAGCAGTACTTC,.,TRBJ2-7,.,TRBV5-5
CASSSRRGAGQPQHF,TGTGCCAGCAGTTCCCGTCGTGGGGCTGGGCAGCCCCAGCATTTT,.,TRBJ1-5,.,TRBV28
CASSWGTSGAGDTQYF,TGCGCCAGCAGCTGGGGGACTAGCGGGGCCGGGGATACGCAGTATTTT,.,TRBJ2-3,TRBD2,TRBV5-1
CASSGTGEQPQHF,TGTGCCAGCAGCGGAACAGGGGAGCAGCCCCAGCATTTT,.,TRBJ1-5,TRBD1,TRBV7-2
CASSLAAGNTGELFF,TGCGCCAGCAGCTTGGCTGCAGGGAACACCGGGGAGCTGTTTTTT,.,TRBJ2-2,.,TRBV5-1
CASRLQGGGNTIYF,TGTGCCAGTAGGCTACAGGGGGGAGGAAACACCATATATTTT,.,TRBJ1-3,TRBD1,TRBV19
CASSPTSAIPYEQYF,TGTGCCAGCAGCCCCACTAGCGCCATCCCCTACGAGCAGTACTTC,.,TRBJ2-7,TRBD2,TRBV28
CASSPGGFGYTF,TGTGCCAGCAGTCCCGGGGGGTTTGGCTACACCTTC,.,TRBJ1-2,.,TRBV28
CASTAYSNQPQHF,TGTGCCAGCACAGCGTATTCTAATCAGCCCCAGCATTTT,.,TRBJ1-5,.,TRBV6-6
CASSIGLAGGPDTQYF,TGTGCTAGCAGCATAGGACTAGCGGGAGGGCCGGATACGCAGTATTTT,.,TRBJ2-3,TRBD2,TRBV7-7
CASSEQAGAYEQYF,TGTGCCAGCAGTGAACAGGCGGGAGCCTACGAGCAGTACTTC,.,TRBJ2-7,TRBD2,TRBV6-1
CASSWDRVYEQYF,TGTGCCAGCAGCTGGGACAGGGTATACGAGCAGTACTTC,.,TRBJ2-7,TRBD1,TRBV5-6
CASSLAARNEKLFF,TGCGCCAGCTCCCTAGCAGCCCGTAATGAAAAACTGTTTTTT,.,TRBJ1-4,.,TRBV4-3
CASSPDVGPFSGNTQYF,TGTGCCAGCAGCCCAGATGTGGGGCCTTTTTCAGGGAATACGCAGTATTTT,.,TRBJ2-3,.,TRBV28
CASSELRVTQYF,TGTGCCAGCAGTGAATTGAGGGTAACGCAGTATTTT,few,TRBJ2-3,.,TRBV25-1
CASSKALRDLEQYF,TGTGCCAGCAGCAAAGCGCTTAGGGACTTGGAGCAGTACTTC,once,TRBJ2-7,.,TRBV21-1
CSVVEQLLTYEQYF,TGCAGCGTTGTGGAACAGCTACTCACCTACGAGCAGTACTTC,once,TRBJ2-7,.,TRBV29-1
CSVVPSGTTDTQYF,TGCAGCGTTGTGCCTAGCGGGACCACAGATACGCAGTATTTT,.,TRBJ2-3,TRBD2,TRBV29-1
CASSSGWSGRAEETQYF,TGTGCCAGCAGCTCGGGGTGGAGCGGGAGGGCCGAGGAGACCCAGTACTTC,.,TRBJ2-5,TRBD2,TRBV7-9
CASSPLEARLTF,TGTGCCAGCAGTCCCCTTGAGGCCCGGCTGACTTTC,.,TRBJ2-6,.,TRBV28
CAIRTGTAFEQYF,TGTGCCATCAGAACCGGGACAGCATTCGAGCAGTACTTC,.,TRBJ2-7,TRBD1,TRBV10-3
CASSEELARSYEQYF,TGTGCCAGCAGTGAAGAACTAGCAAGGTCCTACGAGCAGTACTTC,once,TRBJ2-7,.,TRBV2